This note documents a single T cell receptor (beta chain) sequence. This specimen belongs to a study of blood T cell repertoires in COVID-19. In the original processing: Reference gene primer amplification gave nucleated cell count estimates. Measured with immunoSEQ multiplex PCR; TCRdb has only the in-frame clones, and not every one. The V and J calls and clone size are taken from that table; D and trimming were inferred from the DNA. The sample carries about half a million clones, 70% to 90% recorded once. CDR3 length: 15 amino acids. The V and J ends lost 5 bases and 8 bases, in that order; junction bases with no gene match: 11. From germline, CDR1 is MGHDK and CDR2 SYGVNS.

This clonotype was obtained from a human donor in a cohort sampled during active COVID-19. The sequencing input was peripheral blood. The rearrangement links TRBV25-1 to TRBJ1-2; 10 bases line up with TRBD1. For the CDR3, the DNA is TGTGCCAGCAGTATAACGGGACAGGGGCTAAAAGGCTACACCTTC. Its translation is CASSITGQGLKGYTF.